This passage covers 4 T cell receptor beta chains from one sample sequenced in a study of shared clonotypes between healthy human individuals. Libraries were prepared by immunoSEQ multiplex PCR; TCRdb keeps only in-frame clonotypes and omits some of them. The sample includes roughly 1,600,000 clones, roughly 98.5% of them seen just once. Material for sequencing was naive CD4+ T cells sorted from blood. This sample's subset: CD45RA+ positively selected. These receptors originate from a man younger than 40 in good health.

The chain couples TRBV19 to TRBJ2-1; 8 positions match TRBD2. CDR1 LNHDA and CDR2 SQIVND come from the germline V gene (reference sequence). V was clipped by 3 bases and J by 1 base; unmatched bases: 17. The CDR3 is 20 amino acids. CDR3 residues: CASSIRSVAGSTASYNEQFF. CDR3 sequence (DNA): TGTGCCAGTAGTATTAGGTCCGTAGCGGGAAGCACGGCGTCCTACAATGAGCAGTTCTTC. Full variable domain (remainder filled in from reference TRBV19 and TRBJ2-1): DGGITQSPKYLFRKEGQNVTLSCEQNLNHDAMYWYRQDPGQGLRLIYYSQIVNDFQKGDIAEGYSVSREKKESFPLTVTSAQKNPTAFYLCASSIRSVAGSTASYNEQFFGPGTRLTVL.

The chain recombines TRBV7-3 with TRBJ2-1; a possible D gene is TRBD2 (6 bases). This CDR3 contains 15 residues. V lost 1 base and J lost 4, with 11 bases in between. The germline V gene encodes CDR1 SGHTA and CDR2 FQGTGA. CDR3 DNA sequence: TGTGCCAGCAGCTTAAGACTAGACAAATACAATGAGCAGTTCTTC. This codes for CASSLRLDKYNEQFF.

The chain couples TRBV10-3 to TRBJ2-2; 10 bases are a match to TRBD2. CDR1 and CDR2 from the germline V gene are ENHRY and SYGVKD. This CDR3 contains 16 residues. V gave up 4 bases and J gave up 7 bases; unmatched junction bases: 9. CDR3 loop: CAISVLAGGLIGELFF. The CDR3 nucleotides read TGTGCCATCAGTGTTTTAGCGGGGGGTTTGATCGGGGAGCTGTTTTTT.

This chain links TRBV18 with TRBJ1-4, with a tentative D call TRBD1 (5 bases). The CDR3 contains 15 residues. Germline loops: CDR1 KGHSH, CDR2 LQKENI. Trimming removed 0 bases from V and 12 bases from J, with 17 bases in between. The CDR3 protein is CASSPPRGTMGELFF. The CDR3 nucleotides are TGTGCCAGCTCACCACCGAGGGGTACTATGGGGGAACTGTTTTTT.